Described below is a single TCR beta chain sequence and its context. Profiled with immunoSEQ multiplex PCR; TCRdb holds only in-frame clones, not every one. The sample shows fewer than 80,000 clones, about 89% of them seen only once. This sample was included in a study of T cell changes during pregnancy in multiple sclerosis. Per the germline V gene, CDR1 is SGHVS and CDR2 is FNYEAQ. The CDR3 is 16 amino acids. The V and J ends lost 5 bases and 4 bases respectively, with 20 bases between them. This chain uses TRBV7-6 with TRBJ2-5; perhaps TRBD2 as D (6 bases). The receptor's source is a female donor in good health, enrolled as a control in a pregnancy study. The source material was peripheral blood, sampled in the first trimester of pregnancy. CDR3 in DNA: TGTGCCAGCAGCCCCCAACCGGGACTCGGCCCAGAGACCCAGTACTTC. It translates to CASSPQPGLGPETQYF.